This TCR beta chain is from a study of T cells in women clearing cervical HPV infection. Study-wide background: HLA type stays a possible confounder, typing being limited.

The CDR3 is made up of 15 amino acids. Trimming took 3 bases from V and 0 from J; bases not matched to a gene: 8. CDR1 and CDR2 (germline): DFQATT, SNEGSKA (reference sequence). Points on this clone: The read is 3 residues too short to cover the CDR3 end, so that end is filled in from the germline J gene.

Repertoires were generated with immunoSEQ multiplex PCR, while TCRdb's copy carries only in-frame clones and drops some. The table lists about 32,000 clones. This sequence joins TRBV20-1 and TRBJ2-7, with 7 bases aligning to TRBD2. This sequence originates from a woman between 18 and 75 years old with a cervical HPV16 infection that either progressed to CIN3+ or cleared (not recorded which). Sequenced: blood buffy coat. The sequenced part of the CDR3 DNA is TGCAGTGCTAGGTCCGTTGGCGGGGGCTCCTACGAG. This gives the protein CSARSVGGGSYE. The entire CDR3 sequence reads CSARSVGGGSYEQYF.